A single sample gave rise to the 19 T cell receptor beta chains below, sequenced in a study of PD-1 blockade in classical Hodgkin lymphoma. Relapse was seen in all patients after autologous stem cell transplantation, and brentuximab vedotin exposure was variable. Clones were sequenced by immunoSEQ multiplex PCR, and TCRdb holds only the in-frame ones, with some missing. The sample shows 20,000 to 30,000 clones, approximately 78% of them seen only once. The input for sequencing was peripheral blood mononuclear cells (PBMCs), taken before the second cycle of nivolumab. These receptors were taken from a human donor with classical Hodgkin lymphoma.

The sample holds one count of this clone. For the CDR3, the DNA is TGCAGCGTTGAAGGAGGTGGGGGGATCCCACAAGAGACCCAGTACTTC. This translates into CSVEGGGGIPQETQYF. The rearrangement joins TRBV29-1 to TRBJ2-5; the D gene is possibly TRBD2 (6 bases). CDR1 and CDR2 from the germline V gene are SQVTM and ANQGSEA. This CDR3 spans 16 amino acids. V lost 1 base and J 2 bases, leaving 17 bases between the germline ends. Filled out from reference TRBV29-1 and TRBJ2-5, the complete variable domain reads SAVISQKPSRDICQRGTSLTIQCQVDSQVTMMFWYRQQPGQSLTLIATANQGSEATYESGFVIDKFPISRPNLTFSTLTVSNMSPEDSSIYLCSVEGGGGIPQETQYFGPGTRLLVL.

The chain recombines TRBV7-9 with TRBJ1-4; D gene unclear. The CDR3 sequence is 16 residues long. V gave up 1 base and J gave up 2 bases, with 11 bases separating them. CDR1 is SEHNR and CDR2 is FQNEAQ in the germline V gene (reference sequence). Written as DNA, the CDR3 is TGTGCCAGCAGCTTAGACCCGCGGGCGACTAATGAAAAACTGTTTTTT. Translated: CASSLDPRATNEKLFF. The full variable domain, in which reference TRBV7-9 and TRBJ1-4 provide the parts outside the CDR3, is DTGVSQNPRHKITKRGQNVTFRCDPISEHNRLYWYRQTLGQGPEFLTYFQNEAQLEKSRLLSDRFSAERPKGSFSTLEIQRTEQGDSAMYLCASSLDPRATNEKLFFGSGTQLSVL.

The rearrangement links TRBV29-1 to TRBJ2-7, with 7 bases fitting TRBD2. The CDR3 loop spans 15 amino acids. CDR1 and CDR2 from the germline V gene are SQVTM and ANQGSEA. Unmatched junction bases numbered 5, after V lost 0 bases and J lost 0 bases. The CDR3 DNA follows: TGCAGCGTTGAAGAGGAGCGGGATAGCTCCTACGAGCAGTACTTC. This sequence encodes CSVEEERDSSYEQYF.

The chain carries TRBV7-8 and TRBJ2-1; TRBD1 or TRBD2 may be the D gene (5 bases each). Trimming shortened V by 4 bases and J by 7 bases, and 11 bases separated the two germline ends. CDR1 is SGHVS and CDR2 is FQNEAQ in the germline V gene. The CDR3 has 13 residues. The CDR3, as DNA: TGTGCCAGCAGCTCGGGACCGGGAAATGAGCAGTTCTTC. Amino acids: CASSSGPGNEQFF.

This chain links TRBV4-3 with TRBJ1-2, with D tentatively TRBD1 (5 bases). There are 17 residues in the CDR3. The V end was cut by 0 bases, the J end by 2 bases, with 16 bases between. Germline V CDR1 and CDR2: LGHNA, YSLEER. The CDR3 region has the DNA TGCGCCAGCAGCCAAGAACGTGCAGGGCCCTTAAACTATGGCTACACCTTC. Translating gives CASSQERAGPLNYGYTF.

The genes are TRBV19 and TRBJ1-1, with a possible D match to TRBD1 (6 bases). CDR1 and CDR2 (germline): LNHDA, SQIVND (reference sequence). V was pared by 4 bases and J by 3 bases, with 15 bases between. The CDR3 sequence is 15 residues long. CDR3 in DNA: TGTGCCAGTAGTACGTACAGAGGGGGTTACACTGAAGCTTTCTTT. It translates to CASSTYRGGYTEAFF.

The chain combines TRBV5-6 with TRBJ1-1; D unclear. Trimming removed 0 bases at V and 0 bases at J, with 9 bases between. Germline CDR1 is SGHDT and CDR2 is YYEEEE. The CDR3 loop spans 15 amino acids. CDR3 DNA sequence: TGTGCCAGCAGCTTGGGAGGGAACGTGAACACTGAAGCTTTCTTT. It specifies CASSLGGNVNTEAFF. Drawing the rest from reference TRBV5-6 and TRBJ1-1, the complete variable domain is DAGVTQSPTHLIKTRGQQVTLRCSPKSGHDTVSWYQQALGQGPQFIFQYYEEEERQRGNFPDRFSGHQFPNYSSELNVNALLLGDSALYLCASSLGGNVNTEAFFGQGTRLTVV.

The chain employs TRBV7-8 and TRBJ2-2; 9 positions agree with TRBD2. The CDR3 spans 16 residues. Germline CDR1 reads SGHVS; CDR2 reads FQNEAQ. The V segment lost 5 bases and the J segment 1 base; nucleotides outside the gene matches: 5. The CDR3 sequence is CASSQLSGGNTGELFF. In DNA, the CDR3 is TGTGCCAGCAGCCAACTTAGCGGGGGGAACACCGGGGAGCTGTTTTTT. The variable domain in full, completed from reference TRBV7-8 and TRBJ2-2, reads GAGVSQSPRYKVAKRGQDVALRCDPISGHVSLFWYQQALGQGPEFLTYFQNEAQLDKSGLPSDRFFAERPEGSVSTLKIQRTQQEDSAVYLCASSQLSGGNTGELFFGEGSRLTVL.

V usage is TRBV19 and J usage is TRBJ2-3, with 7 bases matching TRBD2. The CDR3 has 16 amino acids. V was clipped by 3 bases and J by 2 bases; unmatched bases: 8. Germline CDR1 LNHDA, CDR2 SQIVND (reference sequence). CDR3 sequence: CASSMVAGDPTDTQYF. CDR3 nucleotide sequence: TGTGCCAGTAGTATGGTGGCGGGGGATCCCACAGATACGCAGTATTTT.

This clone was recorded once. The chain recombines TRBV28 with TRBJ1-2, with D hard to call. V was pared by 3 bases and J by 6 bases, with 17 bases between. CDR1 and CDR2 from the germline V gene are MDHEN and SYDVKM. This CDR3 region has 15 residues. CDR3 amino acids: CASSFRVFAPHGYTF. For the CDR3, the DNA is TGTGCCAGCAGTTTTCGGGTGTTTGCTCCACATGGCTACACCTTC.

The V call is TRBV30, the J call TRBJ1-1; D possibly corresponds to TRBD1 (5 bases). The CDR3 totals 12 residues. Looked up from germline, CDR1 is GTSNPN and CDR2 is SVGIG (reference sequence). V was shortened by 2 bases and J by 6 bases, with 10 bases between the two germline ends. The CDR3 reads CAWSPDTAEAFF. The DNA of the CDR3 is TGTGCCTGGAGTCCGGACACGGCTGAAGCTTTCTTT.

The gene calls are TRBV18 and TRBJ1-2, with a possible D match to TRBD1 (6 bases). This CDR3 is built from 20 residues. V lost 3 bases, J lost 0 bases, and 26 bases lay in between. CDR1 is KGHSH and CDR2 is LQKENI in the germline V gene. In nucleotides, the CDR3 is TGTGCCAGCTCACCCACACCACCGGGGGGGCTAGATACCGCTAACTATGGCTACACCTTC. Residues: CASSPTPPGGLDTANYGYTF.

The rearrangement links TRBV29-1 to TRBJ1-5, with no clear D. The CDR3 consists of 13 residues. V was cut by 6 bases and J by 3 bases, with 12 bases left in between. Germline CDR1 SQVTM, CDR2 ANQGSEA. The CDR3 DNA is TGCAGCGTCGAAATAGGCTTCAATCAGCCCCAGCATTTT. Its translation: CSVEIGFNQPQHF.

This chain joins TRBV27 and TRBJ1-1; 7 bases line up with TRBD1. This CDR3 region has 14 residues. Trimming removed 4 bases from V and 7 bases from J; junction bases left unmatched: 9. Germline-derived CDR1 and CDR2 are MNHEY and SMNVEV (reference sequence). The CDR3 DNA is TGTGCCAGCAGTTGGGGCCGGCCAGGGGGTGAAGCTTTCTTT. It codes for CASSWGRPGGEAFF.

The chain employs TRBV5-4 and TRBJ1-2, with D hard to call. CDR1 SGHNT and CDR2 YYREEE come from the germline V gene (reference sequence). This CDR3 contains 13 residues. Trimming removed 4 bases at V and 2 bases at J, with 9 bases between. The CDR3 loop reads CASSADVNYGYTF. The DNA of the CDR3 is TGTGCCAGCAGCGCGGACGTAAACTATGGCTACACCTTC.

The V call is TRBV5-4, the J call TRBJ1-1, with TRBD1 identical over 7 bases. The CDR3 runs 13 residues. CDR1 SGHNT and CDR2 YYREEE come from the germline V gene (reference sequence). V trimming: 4 bases; J trimming: 4 bases; junction bases outside the gene matches: 4. As DNA, the CDR3 is TGTGCCAGCAGCGAGGGGGCGATCACTGAAGCTTTCTTT. This encodes CASSEGAITEAFF.

This chain joins TRBV10-3 and TRBJ1-2; D is undetermined. Germline-derived CDR1 and CDR2 are ENHRY and SYGVKD. Trimming stripped 4 bases from V and 4 bases from J, with 7 bases between. The CDR3 contains 12 residues. CDR3 in DNA: TGTGCCATCAGTGTGAACAGCTATGGCTACACCTTC. Protein product: CAISVNSYGYTF.

J is TRBJ2-1 and V is TRBV12-2; TRBD2, as called in the table, went unchecked against the DNA. TRBV12-2 is labeled a pseudogene. The length of the CDR3 is 16 residues. CDR3 region: CASRLATSEAYNEQFF. The CDR3 nucleotides are TGTGCAAGTCGCTTAGCGACTAGCGAGGCCTACAATGAGCAGTTCTTC.

This chain connects TRBV11-2 to TRBJ2-5; 8 bases line up with TRBD1. The CDR3 has 16 residues. Germline V gene data show CDR1 as SGHAT and CDR2 as FQNNGV. The J segment lost 5 bases and the V segment lost 3 bases, leaving 11 bases of the junction unmatched. The CDR3 DNA is TGTGCCAGCAGCTTCGGGGGACAGGTGGTCGGTGAGACCCAGTACTTC. This codes for CASSFGGQVVGETQYF.